The T cell receptor (beta chain) described here comes from a study of blood T cell repertoires in COVID-19 (dated by TCRdb to 2019 to 2021). Turning to the overall study: Collaborator samples came from the United States, Italy and Spain and covered acute and convalescent phases of COVID-19. The prospective study material was composed of cDNA or gDNA derived from T cells, B-cell-depleted T cells, or PBMCs. Deeply sampled blood TCRbeta repertoires from subjects exposed to, actively infected with, or recovered from COVID-19 were included in the dataset. The repertoires were released in a freely available public database meant as a resource for research on the immune response to SARS-CoV-2. Samples came from the ongoing ImmuneRACE study (first 160 participants) plus 1,254 subjects from 6 global collaborators. Nearly every sample came with metadata listing a de-identified subject ID, COVID-19 status, age in years and sex. HLA class I and class II types, where available, came from metadata supplied by the sample provider rather than from assay-based typing. Overall results and qualifications from the work: How much clinical and demographic metadata was included differed by source and by participant, and the metadata was provided uncurated.

Whole blood was collected in K2EDTA tubes by collaborating institutions according to the institutions' own protocols. For TCRbeta analysis, collaborators shipped samples in one of three forms: frozen whole blood, isolated PBMCs, or DNA extracted from either of those sample types. Trimming removed 3 bases from V and 7 bases from J; the gene matches leave 13 bases unexplained. Taken from cysteine to phenylalanine, the CDR3 has 17 residues. The DNA shown is the 51-base CDR3, in frame from base 1. CDR1 and CDR2 were assigned from the germline V gene (reference sequence) as LNHDA and SQIVND. Concerning this clone: Its antigen remains unidentified. No quality values exist for individual bases; no much larger clone is one base distant.

TCRbeta CDR3 regions were amplified from genomic DNA by means of the immunoSEQ Assay, a bias-controlled multiplex PCR. Per the authors' processing: Within the assay, amplification of reference gene primers was used to estimate how many nucleated cells each sample contained. To quantify the absolute abundance of each unique TCRbeta CDR3 rearrangement, sequence reads were collapsed and filtered. For each sample, productive Simpson clonality was calculated as the square root of Simpson's diversity index across productive rearrangements. TCRdb carries this immuneACCESS record with in-frame sequences only. Its versions omit some clonotypes, under half of them owing to an unresolved V gene in the studies checked, with the rest unexplained. V and J calls and clone size are as listed in that table; D and trimming were resolved from the DNA. The sample table lists about 230,000 clones, over 70% of them with a count of one. Jointly, the top ten make up around 8% of the sample.

The clonotype originates from a woman over 75 with acute or convalescent COVID-19. The rearranged chain carries TRBV19 and TRBJ1-3; 9 central nucleotides agree with TRBD1. The sequenced sample was peripheral blood. CDR3 loop: CASSIRSGQGTANTIYF. The DNA sequence reads TGTGCCAGTAGTATTCGTTCGGGACAGGGCACCGCCAACACCATATATTTT.